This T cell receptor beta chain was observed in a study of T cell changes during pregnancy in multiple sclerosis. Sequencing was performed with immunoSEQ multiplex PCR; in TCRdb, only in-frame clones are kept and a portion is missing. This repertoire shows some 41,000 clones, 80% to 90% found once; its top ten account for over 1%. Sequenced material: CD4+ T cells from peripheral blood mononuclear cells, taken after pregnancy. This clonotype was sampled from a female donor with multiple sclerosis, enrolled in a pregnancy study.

The DNA for the CDR3 is TGCGCCAGCAGCTTGGGGGCGACAGGGCGGTCTAATGAAAAACTGTTTTTT. Translating gives CASSLGATGRSNEKLFF. This chain joins TRBV5-1 and TRBJ1-4; 7 bases align to TRBD1. The germline V gene encodes CDR1 SGHRS and CDR2 YFSETQ. The J segment lost 3 bases and the V segment lost 0 bases, leaving 8 bases of the junction unmatched. The CDR3 runs 17 residues.